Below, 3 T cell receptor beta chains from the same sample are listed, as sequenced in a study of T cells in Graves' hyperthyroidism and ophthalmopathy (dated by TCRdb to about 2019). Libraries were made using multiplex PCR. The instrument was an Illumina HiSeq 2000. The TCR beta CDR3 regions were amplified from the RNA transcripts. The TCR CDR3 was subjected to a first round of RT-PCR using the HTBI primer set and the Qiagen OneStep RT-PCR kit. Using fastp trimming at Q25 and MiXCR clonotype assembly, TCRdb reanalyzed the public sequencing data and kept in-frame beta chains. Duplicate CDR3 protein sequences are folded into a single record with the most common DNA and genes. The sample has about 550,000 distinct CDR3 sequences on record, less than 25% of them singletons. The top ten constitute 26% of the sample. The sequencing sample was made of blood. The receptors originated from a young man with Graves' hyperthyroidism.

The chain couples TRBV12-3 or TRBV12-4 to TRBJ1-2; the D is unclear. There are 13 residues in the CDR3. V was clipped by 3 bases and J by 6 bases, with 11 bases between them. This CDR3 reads CASSLGQANGYTF. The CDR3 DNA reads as TGTGCCAGCAGTTTGGGTCAGGCCAATGGCTACACCTTC.

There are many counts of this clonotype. The CDR3 protein is CASKEGGGTEAFF. Written as DNA, the CDR3 is TGTGCCAGCAAGGAAGGGGGTGGAACTGAAGCTTTCTTT. V gene TRBV12-3 or TRBV12-4 combines with J gene TRBJ1-1; maybe TRBD1 (6 bases). Trimming pared 7 bases from V and 5 bases from J, leaving 14 bases between. The CDR3 is made up of 13 amino acids.

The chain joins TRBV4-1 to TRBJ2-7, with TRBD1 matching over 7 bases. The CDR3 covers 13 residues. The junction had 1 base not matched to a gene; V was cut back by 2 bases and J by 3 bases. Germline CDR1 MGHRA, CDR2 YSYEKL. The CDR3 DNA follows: TGCGCCAGCAGCCAAACAGGGGACTACGAGCAGTACTTC. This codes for CASSQTGDYEQYF.